This TCR beta chain was identified during a study of T cell repertoires in cytomegalovirus infection. Study details: It can be stated that public TCR beta signatures indicated CMV infection as well as a matching HLA type.

Study conclusions and caveats: Identification of carriers of CMV plus the relevant HLA was performed using cumulative public TCR beta family frequency. The ex vivo response showed dominance by HLA-C-restricted CMV-specific TCR beta clonotypes.

The sample holds a few counts of this clonotype. Its specificity is not known. A single record per CDR3 protein comes from TCRdb applying MiXCR to the reads. The data show some 300,000 distinct CDR3 sequences, with roughly 17% seen just once and around 13% held by the top ten. Germline V lookup: CDR1 SQVTM, CDR2 ANQGSEA. The CDR3 sequence is 13 residues long. Trimming removed 7 bases at V and 3 bases at J, with 14 bases between. The sequenced sample was PBMCs. The clonotype comes from a human donor in good health (CMV status not recorded). Some clones in this sample may be carry-over from other donors' samples. This rearrangement joins TRBV29-1 to TRBJ2-3; D call uncertain. The CDR3 is CSATSGVTDTQYF. DNA for the CDR3: TGCAGCGCGACCTCAGGCGTGACAGATACGCAGTATTTT.